This entry describes one TCR beta chain. Assay: immunoSEQ multiplex PCR; the TCRdb copy retains only in-frame clones and omits some. The profile shows over 650,000 clones, 87% of them singletons. The V and J ends lost 6 bases and 6 bases respectively, with 5 bases between them. The CDR3 has 11 residues. The germline gives CDR1 MGHRA, CDR2 YSYEKL. These data come from a study of shared T cell receptors in the human thymus. This sample also belongs to another study, concerning human thymus T cells.

This clonotype was sampled from a boy less than two years old with a congenital heart defect. The gene calls are TRBV4-1 and TRBJ2-2; D gene ambiguous. Material for sequencing was thymocytes. In DNA, the CDR3 is TGCGCCAGCAGTGGGCCCGGGGAGCTGTTTTTT. This gives the protein CASSGPGELFF.